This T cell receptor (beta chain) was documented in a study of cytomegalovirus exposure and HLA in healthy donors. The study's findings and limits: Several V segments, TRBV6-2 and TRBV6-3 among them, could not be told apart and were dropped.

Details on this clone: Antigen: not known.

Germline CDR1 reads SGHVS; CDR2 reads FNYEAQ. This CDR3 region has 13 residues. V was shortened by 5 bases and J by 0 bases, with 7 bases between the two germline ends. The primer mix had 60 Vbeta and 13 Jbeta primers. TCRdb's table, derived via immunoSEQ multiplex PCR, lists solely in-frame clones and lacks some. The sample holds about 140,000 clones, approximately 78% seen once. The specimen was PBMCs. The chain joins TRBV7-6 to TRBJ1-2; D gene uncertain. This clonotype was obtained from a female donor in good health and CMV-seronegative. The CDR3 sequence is CASSELPNYGYTF. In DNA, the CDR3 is TGTGCCAGCAGCGAGTTACCTAACTATGGCTACACCTTC.